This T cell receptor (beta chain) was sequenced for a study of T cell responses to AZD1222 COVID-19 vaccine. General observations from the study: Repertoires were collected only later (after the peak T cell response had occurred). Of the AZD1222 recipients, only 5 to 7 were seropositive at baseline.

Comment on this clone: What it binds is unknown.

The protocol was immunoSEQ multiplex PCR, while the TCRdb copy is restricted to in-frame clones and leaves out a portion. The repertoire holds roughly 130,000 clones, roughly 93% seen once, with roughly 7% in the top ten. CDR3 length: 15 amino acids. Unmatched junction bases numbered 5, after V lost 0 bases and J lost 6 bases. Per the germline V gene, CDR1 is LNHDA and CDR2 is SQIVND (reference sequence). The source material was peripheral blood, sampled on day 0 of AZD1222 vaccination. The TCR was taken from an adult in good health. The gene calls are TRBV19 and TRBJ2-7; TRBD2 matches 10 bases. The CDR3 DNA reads TGTGCCAGTAGTATAGACCTTCTAGCGGGAGCCGAGCAGTACTTC. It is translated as CASSIDLLAGAEQYF.